This paragraph covers one TCR beta chain sequence. The sample's treatment: over 15 received Ad26.COV2.S at low or high dose, single or two shots; about five received placebo; per-sample allocation not given. Specimens were obtained on day 63 following the first vaccine or placebo injection. This sample is drawn from a study of Ad26.COV2.S vaccination and SARS-CoV-2 variants. The CDR3 length is 15 residues. Germline V gene sequence: CDR1 SGHTA, CDR2 FQGNSA. V lost 6 bases to trimming and J lost 3 bases, with 18 bases between them. Profiling relied on immunoSEQ multiplex PCR, and the TCRdb table lists in-frame clones only, not all of them. The sample yields over 300,000 clones, around four fifths seen once.

This chain joins TRBV7-2 and TRBJ2-7; perhaps D is TRBD1 or TRBD2 (6 bases each). The TCR sequence derives from a person between 18 and 59 years old who received the Ad26.COV2.S COVID-19 vaccine or a placebo. The sample in question was peripheral blood, obtained in a trial of Ad26.COV2.S vaccine versus placebo. CDR3 loop: CASSAGWGDNYEQYF. In DNA, the CDR3 is TGTGCCAGCAGTGCTGGATGGGGGGACAACTACGAGCAGTACTTC.